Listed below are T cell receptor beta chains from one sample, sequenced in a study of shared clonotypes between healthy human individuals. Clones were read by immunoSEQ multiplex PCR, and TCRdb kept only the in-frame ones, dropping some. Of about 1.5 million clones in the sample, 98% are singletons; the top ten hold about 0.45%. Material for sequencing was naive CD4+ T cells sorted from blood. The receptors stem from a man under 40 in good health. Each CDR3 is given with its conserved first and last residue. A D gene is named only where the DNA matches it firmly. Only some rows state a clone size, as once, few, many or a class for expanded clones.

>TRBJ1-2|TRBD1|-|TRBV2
CASSTDRAQGNGYTF
TGTGCCAGCAGTACGGACAGGGCTCAGGGAAATGGCTACACCTTC
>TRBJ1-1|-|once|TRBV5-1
CASSTGTLNTEAFF
TGCGCCAGCAGTACCGGGACGTTGAACACTGAAGCTTTCTTT
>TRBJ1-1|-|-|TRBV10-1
CASRDDLNTEAFF
TGCGCCAGCAGAGACGACCTGAACACTGAAGCTTTCTTT
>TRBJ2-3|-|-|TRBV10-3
CAILPDTTDTQYF
TGTGCCATCCTACCGGACACCACAGATACGCAGTATTTT
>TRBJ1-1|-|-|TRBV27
CASSPWDSNTEAFF
TGTGCCAGCAGTCCTTGGGACTCGAACACTGAAGCTTTCTTT
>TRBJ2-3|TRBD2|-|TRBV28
CASTWTSGLSTDTQYF
TGTGCCAGCACCTGGACTAGCGGGCTCAGCACAGATACGCAGTATTTT
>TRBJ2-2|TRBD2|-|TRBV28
CASSPGLAGQNTGELFF
TGTGCCAGCAGTCCGGGACTAGCGGGACAGAACACCGGGGAGCTGTTTTTT
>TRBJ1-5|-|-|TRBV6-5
CASRKTDHNQPQHF
TGTGCCAGCAGGAAAACAGACCACAATCAGCCCCAGCATTTT
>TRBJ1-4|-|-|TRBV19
CASSIRTSGEKLFF
TGTGCCAGTAGTATTCGGACTAGCGGTGAAAAACTGTTTTTT
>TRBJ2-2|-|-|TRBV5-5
CASSLVGTTNTGELFF
TGTGCCAGCAGCTTGGTAGGGACGACGAACACCGGGGAGCTGTTTTTT
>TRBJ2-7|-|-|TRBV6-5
CASVWPTPYEQYF
TGTGCCAGCGTTTGGCCGACTCCCTACGAGCAGTACTTC